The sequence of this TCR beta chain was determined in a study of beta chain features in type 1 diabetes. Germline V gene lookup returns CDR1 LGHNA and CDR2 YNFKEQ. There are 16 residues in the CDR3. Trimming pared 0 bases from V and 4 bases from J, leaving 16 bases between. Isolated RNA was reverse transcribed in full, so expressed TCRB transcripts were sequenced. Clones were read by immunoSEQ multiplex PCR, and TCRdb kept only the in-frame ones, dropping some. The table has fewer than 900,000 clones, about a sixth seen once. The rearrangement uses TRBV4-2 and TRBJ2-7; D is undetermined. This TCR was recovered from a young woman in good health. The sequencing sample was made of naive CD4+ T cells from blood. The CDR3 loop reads CASSQDPARLPYEQYF. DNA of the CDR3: TGTGCCAGCAGCCAAGATCCGGCTAGGCTGCCGTACGAGCAGTACTTC.